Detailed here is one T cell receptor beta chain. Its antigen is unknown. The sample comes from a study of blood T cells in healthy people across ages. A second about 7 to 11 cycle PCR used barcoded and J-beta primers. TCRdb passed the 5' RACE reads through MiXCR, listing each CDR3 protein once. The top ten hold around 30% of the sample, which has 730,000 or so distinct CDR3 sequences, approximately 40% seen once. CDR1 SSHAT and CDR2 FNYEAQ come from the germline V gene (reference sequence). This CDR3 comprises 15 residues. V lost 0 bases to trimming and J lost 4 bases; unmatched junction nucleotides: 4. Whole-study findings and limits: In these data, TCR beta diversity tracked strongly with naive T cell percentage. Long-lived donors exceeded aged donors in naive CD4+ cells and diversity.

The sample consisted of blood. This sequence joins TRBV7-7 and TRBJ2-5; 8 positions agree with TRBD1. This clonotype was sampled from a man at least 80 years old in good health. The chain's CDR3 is CASSLASGTGETQYF. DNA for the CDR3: TGTGCCAGCAGCTTAGCCTCCGGGACAGGAGAGACCCAGTACTTC.